This note documents a single TCR beta chain sequence. V was cut by 1 base and J by 0 bases, with 11 bases left in between. CDR1 SGHNT and CDR2 YYREEE come from the germline V gene (reference sequence). This CDR3 comprises 16 residues. Clones were sequenced by immunoSEQ multiplex PCR, and TCRdb holds only the in-frame ones, with some missing. The repertoire holds roughly 170,000 clones, approximately 80% seen once, with 12% in the top ten. This entry belongs to a study of blood T cell repertoires in COVID-19. The sample comprised PBMCs or T cells enriched from blood (not recorded which). V is TRBV5-4 and J is TRBJ2-1; D may be TRBD2 (5 bases). The sequence came from a man between 50 and 59 years old who had recovered from COVID-19. CDR3 nucleotides: TGTGCCAGCAGCTTGCCGGGGAAAGACTCCTACAATGAGCAGTTCTTC. Translating gives CASSLPGKDSYNEQFF.